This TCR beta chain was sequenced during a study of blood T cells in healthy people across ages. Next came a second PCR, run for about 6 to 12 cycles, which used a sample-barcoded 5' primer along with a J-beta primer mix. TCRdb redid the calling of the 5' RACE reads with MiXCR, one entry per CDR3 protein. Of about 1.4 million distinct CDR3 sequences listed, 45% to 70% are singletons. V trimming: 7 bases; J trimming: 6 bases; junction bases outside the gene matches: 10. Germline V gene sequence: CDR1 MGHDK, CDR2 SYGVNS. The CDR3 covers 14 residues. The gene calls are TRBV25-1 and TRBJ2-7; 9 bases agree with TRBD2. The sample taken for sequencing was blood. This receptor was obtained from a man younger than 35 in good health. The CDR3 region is CASTVREGQGEQYF. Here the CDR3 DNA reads TGTGCCAGCACTGTGCGGGAGGGCCAAGGCGAGCAGTACTTC.